These 16 T cell receptor beta chains were sequenced from one sample in a study of T cell changes during pregnancy in multiple sclerosis (dated by TCRdb to the late 2010s). The library relied on the immunoSEQ multiplex PCR assay. What TCRdb holds here is the immuneACCESS table cut down to in-frame rearrangements. Part of the clones is not present; checked against another copy, under half of the missing clones reflect an unresolved V gene, and the others are unexplained. In all, the sample holds around 64,000 clones, and 80% to 95% of those were seen once. The ten largest clones capture about 0.31% of the sample. The material was CD4+ T cells from peripheral blood mononuclear cells, obtained after pregnancy. The source is a female donor with multiple sclerosis, enrolled in a pregnancy study.

The chain uses TRBV7-3 and TRBJ2-5, with TRBD2 identical over 12 bases. Germline CDR1 is SGHTA and CDR2 is FQGTGA. The junction had 3 bases not matched to a gene; V was cut back by 3 bases and J by 4 bases. The CDR3 sequence is 15 residues long. The CDR3 DNA sequence: TGTGCCAGCAGCTTGACTAGCGGGAGTGGAGAGACCCAGTACTTC. Its translation is CASSLTSGSGETQYF. The full variable domain, in which reference TRBV7-3 and TRBJ2-5 provide the parts outside the CDR3, is GAGVSQTPSNKVTEKGKYVELRCDPISGHTALYWYRQSLGQGPEFLIYFQGTGAADDSGLPNDRFFAVRPEGSVSTLKIQRTERGDSAVYLCASSLTSGSGETQYFGPGTRLLVL.

The J gene is TRBJ1-5, the V gene TRBV5-6; 7 bases match TRBD1. Germline-derived CDR1 and CDR2 are SGHDT and YYEEEE. CDR3 length: 15 residues. J gave up 5 bases and V 2 bases, and 7 bases lay outside the gene matches. The CDR3 region is CASSFSDRDHQPQHF. CDR3 coding DNA: TGTGCCAGCAGCTTTTCAGACAGGGACCATCAGCCCCAGCATTTT. The full variable domain, in which reference TRBV5-6 and TRBJ1-5 provide the parts outside the CDR3, is DAGVTQSPTHLIKTRGQQVTLRCSPKSGHDTVSWYQQALGQGPQFIFQYYEEEERQRGNFPDRFSGHQFPNYSSELNVNALLLGDSALYLCASSFSDRDHQPQHFGDGTRLSIL.

This chain joins TRBV5-4 and TRBJ2-5; perhaps TRBD2 as D (5 bases). V lost 1 base and J lost 4, with 11 bases in between. Germline V gene sequence: CDR1 SGHNT, CDR2 YYREEE (reference sequence). This CDR3 is built from 14 residues. The CDR3 spells CASSLWGAGETQYF. DNA for the CDR3: TGTGCCAGCAGCTTGTGGGGTGCGGGAGAGACCCAGTACTTC.

This clone was recorded a few times. The V and J genes are TRBV19 and TRBJ1-2, with 8 bases matching TRBD1. After removal of 5 bases from V and 4 bases from J, the junction contained 3 bases not matched to a gene. In germline, CDR1 is LNHDA, CDR2 SQIVND (reference sequence). This CDR3 contains 13 residues. CDR3: CASSPGQGYGYTF. CDR3 coding DNA: TGTGCCAGTAGTCCCGGACAGGGCTATGGCTACACCTTC. The whole variable domain, remainder taken from reference TRBV19 and TRBJ1-2, is DGGITQSPKYLFRKEGQNVTLSCEQNLNHDAMYWYRQDPGQGLRLIYYSQIVNDFQKGDIAEGYSVSREKKESFPLTVTSAQKNPTAFYLCASSPGQGYGYTFGSGTRLTVV.

This chain connects TRBV5-1 to TRBJ1-1, with 11 bases lining up with TRBD1. This CDR3 comprises 15 residues. With V trimmed by 7 bases and J by 5 bases, 10 bases remained unmatched. In germline, CDR1 is SGHRS, CDR2 YFSETQ. The CDR3, as DNA: TGCGCCAGCGTCACCGGGACAGGGGGAAATACTGAAGCTTTCTTT. It encodes CASVTGTGGNTEAFF. Full variable domain (remainder filled in from reference TRBV5-1 and TRBJ1-1): KAGVTQTPRYLIKTRGQQVTLSCSPISGHRSVSWYQQTPGQGLQFLFEYFSETQRNKGNFPGRFSGRQFSNSRSEMNVSTLELGDSALYLCASVTGTGGNTEAFFGQGTRLTVV.

The chain has TRBV29-1 and TRBJ2-3; D is unclear. The CDR3 spans 12 residues. V gave up 4 bases and J gave up 0 bases, with 5 bases separating them. Germline V gene lookup returns CDR1 SQVTM and CDR2 ANQGSEA. In DNA, the CDR3 is TGCAGCGTTGGTCCTAGCACAGATACGCAGTATTTT. This gives the protein CSVGPSTDTQYF.

This chain uses TRBV5-4 with TRBJ1-2, with D possibly being TRBD1 (5 bases). The V end lost 3 bases, the J end lost 2 bases, and 14 bases lay between the germline ends. CDR1 is SGHNT, CDR2 YYREEE, per germline (reference sequence). CDR3 length equals 15 residues. The CDR3 is CASSSTRVRNYGYTF. The CDR3 DNA is TGTGCCAGCAGCTCAACCAGGGTTCGGAACTATGGCTACACCTTC.

This clone came up once. This chain links TRBV5-6 with TRBJ2-1; 16 nucleotides align to TRBD2. The CDR3 spans 17 residues. CDR1 and CDR2 from the germline V gene are SGHDT and YYEEEE. V lost 4 bases to trimming and J lost 6 bases; unmatched junction nucleotides: 7. CDR3 amino acids: CASSPGTSGRVSNEQFF. CDR3 in DNA: TGTGCCAGCAGCCCCGGGACTAGCGGGAGGGTTTCCAATGAGCAGTTCTTC. Supplemented by reference TRBV5-6 and TRBJ2-1, the full variable domain reads DAGVTQSPTHLIKTRGQQVTLRCSPKSGHDTVSWYQQALGQGPQFIFQYYEEEERQRGNFPDRFSGHQFPNYSSELNVNALLLGDSALYLCASSPGTSGRVSNEQFFGPGTRLTVL.

J is TRBJ2-1 and V is TRBV20-1; 8 nucleotides agree with TRBD1. The germline gives CDR1 DFQATT, CDR2 SNEGSKA (reference sequence). With 6 bases clipped from V and 10 bases from J, the junction kept 5 bases outside the gene matches. The CDR3 spans 11 residues. Written as DNA, the CDR3 is TGCAGTGCGGTGACAGGGGTCGAGCAGTTCTTC. Translated, it gives CSAVTGVEQFF.

The chain recombines TRBV2 with TRBJ2-5; 8 nucleotides line up with TRBD1. In germline, CDR1 is SNHLY, CDR2 FYNNEI. CDR3 length: 14 residues. V lost 6 bases, J lost 5 bases, and 8 bases stayed unmatched. The CDR3 DNA follows: TGTGCCAGCAGCCACCAGGGGGCGAGGGAGACCCAGTACTTC. Encoded protein: CASSHQGARETQYF.

V is TRBV6-1 and J is TRBJ1-1; no reliable D call. Trimming pared 6 bases from V and 4 bases from J, leaving 18 bases between. Germline values: CDR1 MNHNS, CDR2 SASEGT. This CDR3 has 15 residues. DNA of the CDR3: TGTGCCAGCAGCCGCACGGGGTCTTACCGCACTGAAGCTTTCTTT. This sequence encodes CASSRTGSYRTEAFF.

This clone was counted once. The chain combines TRBV7-6 with TRBJ2-2; 9 nucleotides agree with TRBD1. The V gene end was trimmed by 0 bases and the J gene end by 2 bases; junction bases not matched to a gene: 4. CDR1 is SGHVS and CDR2 is FNYEAQ in the germline V gene. The CDR3 runs to 17 residues. The CDR3 DNA sequence: TGTGCCAGCAGCTTAGCGGGACAGGGAGTAAACACCGGGGAGCTGTTTTTT. Amino acids: CASSLAGQGVNTGELFF. The variable domain in full, completed from reference TRBV7-6 and TRBJ2-2, reads GAGVSQSPRYKVTKRGQDVALRCDPISGHVSLYWYRQALGQGPEFLTYFNYEAQQDKSGLPNDRFSAERPEGSISTLTIQRTEQRDSAMYRCASSLAGQGVNTGELFFGEGSRLTVL.

The V gene is TRBV5-4, the J gene TRBJ2-1; 15 bases are a match to TRBD2. The CDR3 covers 18 residues. Unmatched junction bases numbered 7, after V lost 0 bases and J lost 6 bases. Germline CDR1 and CDR2: SGHNT and YYREEE (reference sequence). In nucleotides, the CDR3 is TGTGCCAGCAGCTTGGCCCCTAGGGGACTAGCGGGAGGCAATGAGCAGTTCTTC. It specifies CASSLAPRGLAGGNEQFF. Variable domain in full (rest from reference TRBV5-4 and TRBJ2-1): ETGVTQSPTHLIKTRGQQVTLRCSSQSGHNTVSWYQQALGQGPQFIFQYYREEENGRGNFPPRFSGLQFPNYSSELNVNALELDDSALYLCASSLAPRGLAGGNEQFFGPGTRLTVL.

The chain has TRBV9 and TRBJ2-3; TRBD1 agrees at 10 bases. The V gene end was trimmed by 3 bases and the J gene end by 2 bases; junction bases not matched to a gene: 15. The CDR3 extends over 19 amino acids. The germline gives CDR1 SGDLS, CDR2 YYNGEE. The CDR3 DNA is TGTGCCAGCAGCGCTGACCCGGGACAGGGGACGGGAACCACAGATACGCAGTATTTT. Protein sequence: CASSADPGQGTGTTDTQYF.

The chain is built from TRBV19 and TRBJ1-5, with D uncertain. With 5 bases removed from V and 2 bases from J, the gap between germline ends came to 7 bases. Germline V gene lookup returns CDR1 LNHDA and CDR2 SQIVND (reference sequence). There are 13 residues in the CDR3. The CDR3, as DNA: TGTGCCAGTAGTCCAACAGGCAATCAGCCCCAGCATTTT. Translating gives CASSPTGNQPQHF.

This chain connects TRBV19 to TRBJ2-6; D gene unclear. The V end was cut by 3 bases, the J end by 0 bases, with 9 bases between. CDR3 length: 16 residues. The germline V gene has CDR1 LNHDA and CDR2 SQIVND (reference sequence). CDR3 protein: CASSIPKRSGANVLTF. The CDR3, as DNA: TGTGCCAGTAGTATCCCCAAGCGCTCTGGGGCCAACGTCCTGACTTTC.